Below, 9 T cell receptor beta chains from the same sample are listed, as sequenced in a study of T cells in Graves' hyperthyroidism and ophthalmopathy. The TCR beta CDR3 regions underwent amplification using RNA transcripts as the source. The primer set for the first-round RT-PCR of the TCR CDR3 was HTBI. MiXCR, applied by TCRdb to the multiplex PCR reads, yields one record per CDR3 protein. The table shows around 300,000 distinct CDR3 sequences, with 20% to 25% occurring only once. The sample consisted of blood. The receptors shown here come from a man younger than 45 with Graves' ophthalmopathy.

This clonotype was picked up one time. Its ends do not fully match the called genes, so a read error is possible. This rearrangement joins TRBV7-8 to TRBJ2-7, with D possibly TRBD1 on 6 matching bases. Germline V gives CDR1 SGHVS, CDR2 FQNEAQ. CDR3 length: 14 amino acids. CDR3 in DNA: TGTGCCAGCAGCTTAGGTTTGGGGGCCTACGAGCAGTGCTTC. Protein product: CASSLGLGAYEQCF.

The CDR3: CASRRDRVGTDTQYF. The CDR3 coding sequence is TGTGCCAGCAGACGGGACAGGGTAGGCACAGATACGCAGTATTTT. The chain carries TRBV7-9 and TRBJ2-3; 9 bases are a match to TRBD1. There are 15 residues in the CDR3. The germline V gene has CDR1 SEHNR and CDR2 FQNEAQ (reference sequence). The junction had 5 bases not matched to a gene; V was cut back by 6 bases and J by 1 base.

The sample holds a few counts of this clonotype. The chain recombines TRBV30 with TRBJ2-7, with 7 bases lining up with TRBD2. The CDR3 spans 13 residues. J lost 3 bases, V lost 1 base, and 3 bases had no gene match. CDR1 and CDR2 from the germline V gene are GTSNPN and SVGIG (reference sequence). CDR3 residues: CAWSAPGGYEQYF. The CDR3 coding sequence is TGTGCCTGGAGTGCCCCGGGGGGCTACGAGCAGTACTTC.

This clonotype was detected ten times or more. J is TRBJ1-2 and V is TRBV7-8; 9 positions match TRBD1. CDR3 length: 16 residues. The junction had 8 bases not matched to a gene; V was cut back by 5 bases and J by 1 base. CDR1 is SGHVS, CDR2 FQNEAQ, per germline. The CDR3 region is CASSPIVTGGNYGYTF. As DNA, the CDR3 is TGTGCCAGCAGCCCCATAGTGACAGGGGGTAACTATGGCTACACCTTC.

This clonotype occurred a few times. This chain connects TRBV9 to TRBJ1-2; tentatively, D is TRBD1 (5 bases). V was trimmed by 0 bases and J by 0 bases, leaving 6 bases between them. Germline-derived CDR1 and CDR2 are SGDLS and YYNGEE. This CDR3 contains 14 residues. The CDR3 DNA sequence: TGTGCCAGCAGCGTAGGGACAACTAACTATGGCTACACCTTC. It codes for CASSVGTTNYGYTF.

The table lists this clonotype with a few counts. The chain recombines TRBV9 with TRBJ2-7, with 12 bases fitting TRBD1. The germline gives CDR1 SGDLS, CDR2 YYNGEE. CDR3 size: 15 residues. V shed 3 bases and J 6 bases; nucleotides not matched to a gene: 7. The CDR3 spells CASSGGTGGLFEQYF. CDR3 in DNA: TGTGCCAGCAGCGGCGGGACAGGGGGCCTTTTCGAGCAGTACTTC. The whole variable domain, remainder taken from reference TRBV9 and TRBJ2-7, is DSGVTQTPKHLITATGQRVTLRCSPRSGDLSVYWYQQSLDQGLQFLIQYYNGEERAKGNILERFSAQQFPDLHSELNLSSLELGDSALYFCASSGGTGGLFEQYFGPGTRLTVT.

Many counts were recorded for this clonotype. The V call is TRBV6-2 or TRBV6-3, the J call TRBJ2-1; D not certain. V lost 6 bases and J lost 0, with 9 bases in between. This CDR3 contains 14 residues. The germline CDR1 and CDR2 sequences are MNHEY and SVGEGT. The CDR3 sequence is CASSNGYSYNEQFF. The DNA of the CDR3 is TGTGCCAGCAGCAACGGGTACTCCTACAATGAGCAGTTCTTC.

In this sample, this clonotype turned up a few times. The gene calls are TRBV28 and TRBJ2-1, with TRBD2 as a possible D gene (6 bases). The CDR3 is 16 residues long. The V gene lost 6 bases and the J gene lost 4 bases, with 19 bases spanning the gap. The germline gives CDR1 MDHEN, CDR2 SYDVKM. CDR3 sequence reads: CASRPSRGGTYNEQFF. The CDR3 region has the DNA TGTGCCAGCAGACCTTCTCGGGGAGGTACATACAATGAGCAGTTCTTC. Full variable domain (missing parts from reference TRBV28 and TRBJ2-1): DVKVTQSSRYLVKRTGEKVFLECVQDMDHENMFWYRQDPGLGLRLIYFSYDVKMKEKGDIPEGYSVSREKKERFSLILESASTNQTSMYLCASRPSRGGTYNEQFFGPGTRLTVL.

CDR3 DNA: TGTGCCAGCAGCCAAGTTCTAGCGGATACGCAGTATTTT. Protein sequence: CASSQVLADTQYF. The rearrangement uses TRBV3-1 and TRBJ2-3; perhaps TRBD2 as D (6 bases). This CDR3 comprises 13 residues. V lost 1 base and J lost 6, with 8 bases in between. Germline CDR1 and CDR2: LGHDT and YNNKEL (reference sequence).